This T cell receptor (beta chain) was recorded in a study of blood T cells in healthy people across ages. Overall study results and limits: Long-lived and aged donors differed, with more naive CD4+ cells and higher diversity in the long-lived. Diversity figures based on one million T cells were deemed too low.

The V gene's germline CDR1 is MNHEY and CDR2 SVGAGI. With V trimmed by 2 bases and J by 7 bases, 6 bases remained unmatched. The CDR3 sequence is 15 residues long. The authors ran a second PCR of 7 to 11 cycles using a sample-barcoded 5' primer and a J-beta primer mix. The template-switch adaptor, which had 12 random nucleotides, put a tag on each cDNA molecule. A single record per CDR3 protein comes from TCRdb applying MiXCR to the 5' RACE reads. The sample lists about 580,000 distinct CDR3 sequences, 40% to 55% occurring once. This clonotype was observed a handful of times. Its specificity is not known. Donors were healthy Caucasian individuals from Russia aged about 6 to 90.

The specimen was blood. The clonotype originates from an elderly man in good health. The chain joins TRBV6-5 to TRBJ2-7; the match to TRBD1 covers 12 bases. CDR3 nucleotides: TGTGCCAGCAGTTACACCGGGACAGGGGGCGATGAGCAGTACTTC. Amino acids: CASSYTGTGGDEQYF.